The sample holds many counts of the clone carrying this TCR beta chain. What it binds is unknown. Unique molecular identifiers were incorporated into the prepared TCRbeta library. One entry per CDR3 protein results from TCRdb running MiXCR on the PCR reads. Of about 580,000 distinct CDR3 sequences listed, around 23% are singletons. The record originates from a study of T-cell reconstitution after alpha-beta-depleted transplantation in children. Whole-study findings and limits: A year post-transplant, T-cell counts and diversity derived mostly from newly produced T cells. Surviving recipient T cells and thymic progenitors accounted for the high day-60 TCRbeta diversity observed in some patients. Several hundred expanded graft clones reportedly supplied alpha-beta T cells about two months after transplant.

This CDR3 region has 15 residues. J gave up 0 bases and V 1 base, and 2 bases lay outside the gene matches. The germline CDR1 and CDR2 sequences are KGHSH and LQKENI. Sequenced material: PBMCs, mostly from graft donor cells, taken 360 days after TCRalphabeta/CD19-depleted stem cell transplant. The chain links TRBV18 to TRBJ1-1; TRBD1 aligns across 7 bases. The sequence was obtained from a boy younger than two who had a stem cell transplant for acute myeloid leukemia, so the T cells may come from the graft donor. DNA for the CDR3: TGTGCCAGCTCACCACAGGGGGCCTTGAACACTGAAGCTTTCTTT. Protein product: CASSPQGALNTEAFF.